The T cell receptor beta chain described here comes from a study of OX40 agonist ivuxolimab in advanced cancers. Study in general: As their treatment, patients were administered ivuxolimab, an agonistic anti-OX40 (CD134) antibody. Prior anti-PD-1, anti-PD-L1 or anti-CTLA-4 therapy was allowed; less than 45% had some. Overall study findings and caveats: There were, on average, more expanded clones in CD8+ T cells than in CD4+. In the 0.1 to 3.0 mg/kg range, CD4+ and CD8+ blood T cells had expanded clonally by week 6.

The method was immunoSEQ multiplex PCR; TCRdb's version includes in-frame clones alone and lacks a portion of them. The sample shows some 140,000 clones, about nine tenths of them seen only once. A remark on this clone: Antigen specificity is unknown.

With 6 bases clipped from V and 4 bases from J, the junction kept 10 bases outside the gene matches. Germline V gene lookup returns CDR1 ENHRY and CDR2 SYGVKD. The CDR3 length is 15 residues. The specimen was CD4+ or CD8+ T cells sorted from blood, collected in a trial of the OX40 agonist ivuxolimab. The TCR comes from an adult with an advanced solid tumor such as melanoma, head and neck, liver or kidney cancer. This chain connects TRBV10-3 to TRBJ2-7; 9 bases line up with TRBD2. The CDR3 DNA reads as TGTGCCATCAGCCCCAGTACTAGCGGGCCTTACGAGCAGTACTTC. Translation gives CAISPSTSGPYEQYF.